These 25 T cell receptor beta chains were sequenced from one sample in a study of T-cell memory formation after mild COVID-19. TCRdb called the 5' RACE reads again in MiXCR, with one record for every CDR3 protein. In the table there are fewer than 450,000 distinct CDR3 sequences, around 20% of which are singletons. The specimen was PBMCs or a T cell subset sorted from them (not recorded which). All receptors come from an adult woman who had mild COVID-19 (a few samples of this study predate the infection). Cell type and time point are not known.

V and J are TRBV6-5 and TRBJ2-3, with D perhaps TRBD2 (5 bases). V gave up 7 bases and J gave up 6 bases, with 14 bases separating them. The CDR3 loop spans 13 amino acids. CDR1 is MNHEY and CDR2 is SVGAGI in the germline V gene. CDR3 in DNA: TGTGCCAGCAAAGAGGGATTGGTCGATACGCAGTATTTT. Protein: CASKEGLVDTQYF.

The CDR3 sequence is CASSLSLAGKRNEQFF. The CDR3 nucleotides are TGTGCCAGCAGTTTATCCCTAGCGGGGAAGCGCAATGAGCAGTTCTTC. The chain joins TRBV12-3 or TRBV12-4 to TRBJ2-1; 9 bases are a match to TRBD2. The CDR3 spans 16 residues. Trimming took 2 bases from V and 6 from J; bases not matched to a gene: 8.

This clonotype was seen more than once but under ten times. V and J are TRBV13 and TRBJ2-1, with 9 positions matching TRBD2. The germline CDR1 and CDR2 sequences are PRHDT and FYEKMQ (reference sequence). CDR3 length equals 15 residues. The V segment lost 4 bases and the J segment 6 bases; nucleotides outside the gene matches: 7. For the CDR3, the DNA is TGTGCCAGCAGCTCCGGACTAGCGTCGAGCAATGAGCAGTTCTTC. Translated, it gives CASSSGLASSNEQFF. Together with reference TRBV13 and TRBJ2-1, the CDR3 gives the full variable domain: AAGVIQSPRHLIKEKRETATLKCYPIPRHDTVYWYQQGPGQDPQFLISFYEKMQSDKGSIPDRFSAQQFSDYHSELNMSSLELGDSALYFCASSSGLASSNEQFFGPGTRLTVL.

This clonotype has only a few counts. The V call is TRBV6-5, the J call TRBJ1-2, with D possibly matching TRBD1 (5 bases). The V gene lost 10 bases and the J gene lost 3 bases, with 15 bases spanning the gap. Germline V CDR1 and CDR2: MNHEY, SVGAGI. The CDR3 totals 13 residues. The CDR3 DNA reads TGTGCCACCGGGCCAGGGTTCGACTATGGCTACACCTTC. The encoded protein is CATGPGFDYGYTF.

This clonotype was picked up a small number of times. The V and J genes are TRBV6-5 and TRBJ1-2; D remains unclear. The V gene's germline CDR1 is MNHEY and CDR2 SVGAGI. The CDR3 has 13 amino acids. V was cut by 0 bases and J by 4 bases, with 6 bases left in between. The CDR3 loop reads CASSYSRSYGYTF. The CDR3 DNA is TGTGCCAGCAGTTACTCGAGAAGCTATGGCTACACCTTC.

V usage is TRBV28 and J usage is TRBJ1-1; weak D call: TRBD1 (6 bases). The germline CDR1 and CDR2 sequences are MDHEN and SYDVKM. The CDR3 consists of 15 residues. Between the trimmed V and J ends, which lost 6 bases and 0 bases, there was a span of 14 bases. CDR3 residues: CASRAYTGLNTEAFF. The CDR3 DNA reads TGTGCCAGCAGAGCCTATACAGGGCTGAACACTGAAGCTTTCTTT.

This clonotype occurred a few times. The chain has TRBV7-8 and TRBJ2-1; TRBD2 matches 9 bases. Germline values: CDR1 SGHVS, CDR2 FQNEAQ. The V segment lost 4 bases and the J segment 5 bases; nucleotides outside the gene matches: 12. The CDR3 covers 17 residues. CDR3 in amino acids: CASSSLGLAWTDNEQFF. As DNA, the CDR3 is TGTGCCAGCAGCTCCCTAGGACTAGCGTGGACCGACAATGAGCAGTTCTTC.

V gene TRBV20-1 combines with J gene TRBJ1-2; tentative D call: TRBD1 (5 bases). V dropped 4 bases and J dropped 0 bases, with 12 bases sitting between them. The CDR3 is 14 amino acids. Germline CDR1 DFQATT, CDR2 SNEGSKA (reference sequence). CDR3 nucleotide sequence: TGCAGTGCTATTGTGGGGGTAGCTAACTATGGCTACACCTTC. Residues: CSAIVGVANYGYTF.

This chain uses TRBV6-6 with TRBJ2-3; a weak D match, TRBD2 (6 bases). The V gene lost 4 bases and the J gene lost 10 bases, with 15 bases spanning the gap. This CDR3 has 13 residues. Germline assignment: CDR1 MNHNY and CDR2 SVGAGI (reference sequence). CDR3 loop: CASSWDFKNAQYF. Written as DNA, the CDR3 is TGTGCCAGCAGTTGGGACTTTAAAAACGCGCAGTATTTT.

This clonotype was seen a handful of times. The rearrangement joins TRBV6-1 to TRBJ2-3; no firm D call. This CDR3 is built from 12 residues. Germline V gene lookup returns CDR1 MNHNS and CDR2 SASEGT. Trimming pared 0 bases from V and 10 bases from J, leaving 8 bases between. This chain's CDR3 is CASSEALFAQYF. The CDR3 DNA follows: TGTGCCAGCAGTGAAGCGCTGTTTGCGCAGTATTTT.

There are a few counts of this clonotype. The V and J genes are TRBV7-3 and TRBJ1-4; D is uncertain. V was trimmed by 5 bases and J by 4 bases, leaving 17 bases between them. Germline CDR1 is SGHTA and CDR2 is FQGTGA. CDR3 length: 16 residues. For the CDR3, the DNA is TGTGCCAGCAGCCTCTCGCCGGGAGGGCTTAATGAAAAACTGTTTTTT. This gives the protein CASSLSPGGLNEKLFF.

In this sample, this clonotype turned up many times. This chain links TRBV29-1 with TRBJ1-1; D call uncertain. The V gene lost 3 bases and the J gene lost 0 bases, with 5 bases spanning the gap. The length of the CDR3 is 12 residues. Germline V gives CDR1 SQVTM, CDR2 ANQGSEA. Written as DNA, the CDR3 is TGCAGCGTTGACAGGATGAACACTGAAGCTTTCTTT. This encodes CSVDRMNTEAFF. Full variable domain (rest looked up from reference TRBV29-1 and TRBJ1-1): SAVISQKPSRDICQRGTSLTIQCQVDSQVTMMFWYRQQPGQSLTLIATANQGSEATYESGFVIDKFPISRPNLTFSTLTVSNMSPEDSSIYLCSVDRMNTEAFFGQGTRLTVV.

This sequence joins TRBV6-2 or TRBV6-3 and TRBJ2-5, with 9 bases aligning to TRBD1. CDR3 length: 14 residues. V lost 7 bases to trimming and J lost 6 bases; unmatched junction nucleotides: 9. Germline V gene data show CDR1 as MNHEY and CDR2 as SVGEGT. The DNA of the CDR3 is TGTGCCAGCATAGGTACAGGGGGCTTGAAGACCCAGTACTTC. Residues: CASIGTGGLKTQYF.

This clonotype was detected a few times. The genes are TRBV7-8 and TRBJ2-2, with D hard to call. The germline gives CDR1 SGHVS, CDR2 FQNEAQ. CDR3 length: 16 residues. The V end lost 1 base, the J end lost 0 bases, and 9 bases lay between the germline ends. The CDR3 nucleotides read TGTGCCAGCAGCTTAGTTGATACAGCGAACACCGGGGAGCTGTTTTTT. Translation: CASSLVDTANTGELFF.

This clonotype was seen many times. The chain recombines TRBV2 with TRBJ1-1, with D possibly being TRBD1 (6 bases). This CDR3 is 14 amino acids long. Per germline, CDR1 SNHLY and CDR2 FYNNEI. Trimming took 2 bases from V and 5 from J, leaving 12 bases between them. CDR3 bases: TGTGCCAGCAGTGAACGGGGGGCGCGTACTGAAGCTTTCTTT. Protein sequence: CASSERGARTEAFF.

The table lists this clonotype with a few counts. The chain carries TRBV20-1 and TRBJ2-2, with a possible D match to TRBD1 (6 bases). Trimming pared 0 bases from V and 6 bases from J, leaving 20 bases between. Per the germline V gene, CDR1 is DFQATT and CDR2 is SNEGSKA (reference sequence). CDR3 length equals 17 residues. CDR3 bases: TGCAGTGCTAGAGATTGGAGAACCGGGACAATATCCGGGGAGCTGTTTTTT. It translates to CSARDWRTGTISGELFF.

This clonotype was observed a few times. The chain carries TRBV6-5 and TRBJ2-3; TRBD2 matches 9 bases. After removal of 2 bases from V and 7 bases from J, the junction contained 4 bases not matched to a gene. This CDR3 region has 14 residues. The germline gives CDR1 MNHEY, CDR2 SVGAGI. The CDR3 loop reads CASSYLAGTYTQYF. CDR3 nucleotides: TGTGCCAGCAGTTACCTAGCGGGAACCTATACGCAGTATTTT.

This clonotype was picked up a small number of times. The chain combines TRBV4-1 with TRBJ2-2; D gene ambiguous. This CDR3 region has 14 residues. Deletions cut 1 base from V and 5 bases from J, with 8 bases between. In germline, CDR1 is MGHRA, CDR2 YSYEKL. In nucleotides, the CDR3 is TGCGCCAGCAGCCAAGCCGAACGGACCGGGGAGCTGTTTTTT. It translates to CASSQAERTGELFF.

The table lists this clonotype with a few counts. This sequence joins TRBV18 and TRBJ1-4, with D unclear. Trimming took 4 bases from V and 5 from J, leaving 8 bases between them. Germline V gene sequence: CDR1 KGHSH, CDR2 LQKENI. This CDR3 is built from 13 residues. Here the CDR3 reads CASSQDQNEKLFF. Here the CDR3 DNA reads TGTGCCAGCTCACAGGACCAGAATGAAAAACTGTTTTTT.

A remark on this clonotype: The junction differs from germline at one of its ends, possibly a read error. The rearrangement links TRBV11-2 to TRBJ2-5; possible D gene TRBD1, 6 bases. The germline V gene encodes CDR1 SGHAT and CDR2 FQNNGV. CDR3 length equals 14 residues. As DNA, the CDR3 is TGCGCCAGCAGCTACAACAGGGTGCGAGAGACCCAGTACTTC. Protein sequence: CASSYNRVRETQYF.

The V gene is TRBV29-1, the J gene TRBJ1-4, with TRBD1 as a possible D gene (5 bases). Trimming took 4 bases from V and 4 from J, leaving 10 bases between them. The CDR3 extends over 13 amino acids. Germline V gene lookup returns CDR1 SQVTM and CDR2 ANQGSEA. CDR3 region: CSVGAGFNEKLFF. The CDR3 nucleotides are TGCAGCGTTGGGGCAGGGTTTAATGAAAAACTGTTTTTT.

This clonotype was observed a handful of times. The rearrangement links TRBV7-3 to TRBJ2-3; TRBD1 is a possible D gene (5 bases). Trimming took 4 bases from V and 5 from J, leaving 13 bases between them. The CDR3 length is 14 residues. The germline V gene encodes CDR1 SGHTA and CDR2 FQGTGA. The CDR3 spells CASSSVSGLDTQYF. As DNA, the CDR3 is TGTGCCAGCAGCTCGGTCTCAGGGTTAGATACGCAGTATTTT.

The rearrangement joins TRBV20-1 to TRBJ1-1; weak D call: TRBD1 (5 bases). The germline gives CDR1 DFQATT, CDR2 SNEGSKA (reference sequence). CDR3 length equals 13 residues. Trimming took off 5 bases at V and 0 bases at J, with 10 bases between the two ends. Here the CDR3 DNA reads TGCAGTGCTGGGACCCCAATGAACACTGAAGCTTTCTTT. It yields the protein CSAGTPMNTEAFF.

The rearrangement joins TRBV13 to TRBJ1-1, with 10 bases identical to TRBD1. The CDR3 spans 13 residues. The germline gives CDR1 PRHDT, CDR2 FYEKMQ (reference sequence). Trimming cost V 5 bases and J 6 bases; bases outside gene matches: 3. This CDR3 reads CASSPGQGAEAFF. The CDR3 nucleotides read TGTGCCAGCAGCCCAGGACAGGGGGCTGAAGCTTTCTTT. The whole variable domain, remainder taken from reference TRBV13 and TRBJ1-1, is AAGVIQSPRHLIKEKRETATLKCYPIPRHDTVYWYQQGPGQDPQFLISFYEKMQSDKGSIPDRFSAQQFSDYHSELNMSSLELGDSALYFCASSPGQGAEAFFGQGTRLTVV.

J is TRBJ2-7 and V is TRBV20-1, with TRBD1 matching 9 bases. Germline trimming cut 2 bases from V and 6 bases from J; bases unmatched to any gene: 11. Germline V gene data show CDR1 as DFQATT and CDR2 as SNEGSKA (reference sequence). The CDR3 spans 15 residues. The CDR3 spells CSARTTGTGSVEQYF. CDR3 in DNA: TGCAGTGCTAGAACGACCGGGACAGGGTCGGTCGAGCAGTACTTC.